The present TCR beta chain was sequenced within a study of cytomegalovirus exposure and HLA in healthy donors listed by TCRdb under 2017. Regarding the study in general: An earlier analysis of several hundred of the donors reported approximately 260 Gb of sequence data and 117 million unique TCR beta sequences obtained from about 180 million T cells. An early release covering 500 to 750 HLA-typed donors comprised 300 to 350 gigabases of sequencing data and 65 million to 100 million unique TCR sequences. Of the roughly 400 genotyped donors, approximately 83% fell in the genetic ancestry cluster associated with self-reported Caucasian donors. The study aimed to test whether cataloging public T cell receptors could reveal signatures of past pathogen exposure. The study used immunosequencing to profile the T cell repertoires of approximately 630 subjects and linked those repertoires to cytomegalovirus serostatus. A separate validation cohort of roughly 130 different subjects was used in addition to the roughly 640-subject first cohort. High-throughput TCR immunosequencing, statistical association of individual TCRs with disease status, and machine learning were combined to predict cytomegalovirus infection status. To study patterns of TCR occurrence, a later analysis re-analyzed previously published TCR beta repertoires from around 660 donors and added high-resolution HLA genotyping. Rather than using new phenotypic data, the later analysis identified candidate immune exposures from TCR beta sequences and from how often those sequences occurred across donors. An earlier analysis of fewer than 750 of the donors used high-throughput TCR beta sequencing to judge whether each TCR beta V gene segment behaved as functional or pseudogenic. Donor age, sex, ethnicity and CMV serostatus were compiled alongside the repertoire data. A later genetic analysis took genome-wide SNP genotypes for about 65% of the 666 donors and used that subset as a discovery cohort. All discovery cohort repertoires had been generated on a single sequencing platform. HLA typing included class I and class II loci at four-digit resolution. The number of typed donors differed by locus: roughly 620-640 for A, B, C, DRB1 and DQB1; roughly 510 for DQA1; about 600 for DPA1; and some 470 for DPB1. Four to six DR-DQ haplotypes were handled as single units for association and clustering because linkage in the cohort was strong. Across 398 genotyped donors of the cohort, an average of roughly 230,000 unique TCR beta nucleotide sequences per donor were sequenced, and approximately 19% of those sequences were non-productive. Results and caveats for the whole study, not just this receptor: In vitro tests confirmed that a few of the cytomegalovirus-associated TCR beta chains recognize cytomegalovirus antigens. In this cohort, only TCR beta chains were sequenced, and detectable features were limited by the absence of alpha or paired-chain data. For the cohort, immune exposure information was limited to CMV serostatus. In both the original and validation cohorts, the classifier was reported to diagnose cytomegalovirus status with high specificity and sensitivity. Roughly uniform sequencing depth across donors was assumed in presence/absence analyses, although this assumption may not hold. In a later genetic analysis, fewer N-insertions in productive TCRs were reported among donors in an Asian-associated ancestry cluster than the roughly 700-donor mean. In a later genetic analysis, a missense DCLRE1C variant was associated with V-gene and J-gene trimming of TCR beta chains, and the association was replicated in an independent cohort. A further reported finding was that TCR beta sequences accurately predicted the HLA-A and HLA-B alleles for most subjects in the first cohort. In an earlier analysis of 587 of the donors, most TCR beta V segments appeared in productive rearrangements about 87% or about 30% of the time, broadly matching IMGT annotations. According to a later analysis, parvovirus B19, influenza, CMV and Epstein-Barr virus appeared linked to several top co-occurrence clusters. Correlated functional status among segregating V segments might be attributable to linkage disequilibrium, but an unknown experimental factor could not be ruled out. HLA typing was unavailable for some donors at each locus, so association tests used only the typed subset. According to a later analysis, TCR association rates differed among HLA loci, with DRB1 alleles showing the most associated TCRs and HLA-C alleles showing the fewest. When HLA alleles, especially DR and DQ, strongly co-occurred, TCR associations were difficult to assign to individual alleles. The authors suggested that the approach could potentially be extended to other disease states and immunological phenotypes. Some 16 rarely observed V segments, including chromosome 9 orphons, were excluded from the earlier analysis of about 500 of the donors because counts were too low. In a later analysis, HLA-associated TCR beta chains were found to be more clonally expanded and to have lower generation probabilities than equally common non-associated chains. Most TCR sequences were observed very rarely across donors, whereas some public TCRs were present in many individuals. A later analysis found that most CMV-associated TCR beta chains appeared HLA-restricted, with HLA associations seemingly driven largely by CMV exposure. A later analysis associated some 17,000 TCR beta sequences with specific HLA alleles at a false discovery rate of 0.05. In the study, some 160 TCR beta chains were listed as associated with cytomegalovirus. Some IMGT-functional V segments, including TRBV6-2 and TRBV6-3, could not be told apart with the 87-base-pair reads, so those segments were excluded. The sequencing pipeline was judged likely to have produced a cluster of highly shared sequence variants as a technical artifact.

The cohort consisted of approximately 690 healthy bone marrow donors. All cohort members were sampled while nominally healthy, although unrecorded immune exposures were likely present. The donor was CMV seronegative and belonged to the group of roughly 330 seronegative cohort members. Every donor gave a peripheral blood sample, and the peripheral blood mononuclear cells from that sample were used for TCR beta sequencing. Genomic DNA extraction from the blood cell samples was performed with the Qiagen DNeasy Blood Extraction Kit. The CDR3 goes from the cysteine to the phenylalanine over 14 residues. Only the CDR3 part of the read is kept: 42 bases, read in frame from the first base. CDR1 and CDR2, looked up from the germline V gene, are SNHLY and FYNNEI. Concerning this clone itself: The specificity of this receptor is unknown. Germline and junction disagree at one end, which may indicate a read error. This specimen includes other DNA sequences encoding the same CDR3.

Libraries were constructed by the immunoSEQ multiplex PCR assay. For the multiplex PCR, a mixture combining 60 forward primers for TCR Vbeta segments and 13 reverse primers for TCR Jbeta segments was used. The CDR3 region of rearranged TCR beta genes was amplified from genomic DNA by a multiplex PCR assay. Amplified TCR beta libraries were sequenced as 87-base-pair reads on the Illumina HiSeq System. Processing in the source paper ran as follows. Across the 670 or so repertoires, a later analysis counted approximately 83 million unique TCR beta chains, some 11 million of which were shared by at least two donors. A nearest-neighbor algorithm error-corrected the raw reads and collapsed the reads into unique sequences, merging closely related sequences to remove PCR and sequencing errors. Alignment of CDR3 sequences to IMGT reference sequences was used to assign V, D and J gene segments. For a sequence to be retained, a match of at least six nucleotides to both a V gene segment and a J gene segment was required. A rearrangement counted as productive if the CDR3 had no stop codons and remained in frame with V and J, and every other rearrangement counted as non-productive. Following IMGT convention, CDR3 was defined as the stretch from the second conserved V-encoded cysteine to the conserved J-encoded phenylalanine. The earlier analysis of a few hundred of the donors excluded any sequence lacking an unambiguous match to a single V gene segment. An earlier analysis of a few hundred of the donors called V segments functional above 56.7% productive rearrangements and segregating when the between-donor standard deviation exceeded 5%. To diagnose cytomegalovirus status from the catalog of TCR beta chain sequences, a statistical classification framework was built. V and J gene assignment, in a later analysis, came from comparing TCR nucleotide sequences with IMGT/GENE-DB human TR gene sequences. Using the TCRdist pipeline, a later analysis assigned CDR3 sequences along with most-parsimonious VDJ recombination scenarios. A later analysis defined each TCR beta chain by its CDR3 amino acid sequence plus V-gene family, and excluded reads lacking a unique V-gene family. In a later analysis, approximately 590 highly shared, low-generation-probability nucleotide sequences were removed to address suspected cross-contamination and a sequencing artifact. For each public chain, a later analysis derived a clonal expansion index from normalized ranks of inferred template counts within each repertoire. In a later analysis, generation probabilities were computed with a VDJ recombination model fitted to out-of-frame rearrangements, and the resulting probabilities were checked against IGoR. In a later analysis, hypergeometric tests were used to score TCR-TCR, TCR-HLA and TCR-CMV co-occurrence, with a repertoire-size bias correction applied to TCR pairs. In a later analysis, false discovery rates were estimated by permuting HLA or CMV assignments 20 times. In a later analysis, co-occurring TCRs were grouped using DBSCAN, and TCRdist sequence similarity was added for clustering within HLA-allele-positive subsets. For co-occurrence clustering, repertoires with fewer than 30,000 or more than 120,000 public chains were excluded, along with a handful of repertoires with anomalous nucleotide sharing. Imported from immuneACCESS, the table was reduced by TCRdb to in-frame sequences with V and J called. These copies leave out some clones; in studies compared against another copy, an unresolved V gene accounts for under half, and the cause of the remainder is not known. Clone size and V and J calls were adopted from that table, with D and trimming inferred from the DNA. A total of 150,000 to 200,000 clones appear in this sample, 80% of them only once. Roughly an eighth of the sample is taken by the ten largest.

The source is a woman in her forties in good health and CMV-seronegative. The rearrangement combines TRBV2 with TRBJ2-3, and 7 junction bases match TRBD2. Sequenced input: PBMCs. The base sequence is TGCGCCAGCCAAGGACTAGTCAGCACAGATACGCAGTATTTT. Its protein reads: CASQGLVSTDTQYF. With the portions outside the CDR3 filled from the reference TRBV2 and TRBJ2-3 genes, the complete variable region becomes EPEVTQTPSHQVTQMGQEVILRCVPISNHLYFYWYRQILGQKVEFLVSFYNNEISEKSEIFDDQFSVERPDGSNFTLKIRSTKLEDSAMYFCASQGLVSTDTQYFGPGTRLTVL.